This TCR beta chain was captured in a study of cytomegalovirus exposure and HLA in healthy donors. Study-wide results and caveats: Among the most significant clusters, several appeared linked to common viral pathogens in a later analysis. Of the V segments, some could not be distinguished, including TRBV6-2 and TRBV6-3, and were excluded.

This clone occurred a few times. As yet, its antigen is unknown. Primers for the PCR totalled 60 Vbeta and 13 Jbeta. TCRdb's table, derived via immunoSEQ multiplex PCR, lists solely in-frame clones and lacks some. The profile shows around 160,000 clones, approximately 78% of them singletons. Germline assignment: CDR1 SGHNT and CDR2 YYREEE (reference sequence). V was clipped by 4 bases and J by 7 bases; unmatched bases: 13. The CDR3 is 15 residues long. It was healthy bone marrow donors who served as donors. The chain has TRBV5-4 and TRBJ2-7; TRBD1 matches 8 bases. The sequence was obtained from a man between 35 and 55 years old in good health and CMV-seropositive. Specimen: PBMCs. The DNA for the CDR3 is TGTGCCAGCAGCACTTCGGGGCAGGGGGCGGGGGAGCAGTACTTC. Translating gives CASSTSGQGAGEQYF.